This entry describes one T cell receptor (beta chain). This record comes from a study of blood T cell repertoires in COVID-19. Study overall: Both acute and convalescent COVID-19 samples were obtained from the United States, Italy and Spain.

In the study's own analysis: For nucleated cells, counts were estimated from reference gene primer amplification. Clones were read by immunoSEQ multiplex PCR, and TCRdb kept only the in-frame ones, dropping some. V and J calls plus clone size are reproduced from that table; the DNA served to infer D and trimming. Of about 170,000 clones listed, roughly 80% are singletons. Losses at the gene ends were 3 bases for V and 5 bases for J; bases not matched to a gene: 3. The CDR3 runs to 15 residues. The germline CDR1 and CDR2 sequences are KGHSH and LQKENI. V usage is TRBV18 and J usage is TRBJ1-4; 10 bases line up with TRBD1. Sequenced sample: peripheral blood. This receptor was taken from an older man with acute or convalescent COVID-19. The CDR3 protein is CASSPKDRGNEKLFF. The DNA for the CDR3 is TGTGCCAGCTCACCCAAGGACAGGGGGAATGAAAAACTGTTTTTT.